The subject of this entry is one TCR beta chain. This sample stems from a study of blood T cell repertoires in COVID-19. Followed longitudinally, the Seattle patients had been enrolled during active infection. V was shortened by 0 bases and J by 7 bases, with 9 bases between the two germline ends. Per germline, CDR1 MGHRA and CDR2 YSYEKL. There are 14 residues in the CDR3. Per the original methods: Cell counts per sample came from amplifying reference gene primers. Libraries were prepared by immunoSEQ multiplex PCR; TCRdb keeps only in-frame clonotypes and omits some of them. The V and J calls and the clone size are those of that table, but D and trimming were determined from the DNA. Here the sample spans 390,000 or so clones, around 87% being singletons.

Sample: peripheral blood. The clonotype originates from a woman in her 30s with COVID-19, enrolled during active disease. V and J are TRBV4-1 and TRBJ2-2; D is possibly TRBD1 (5 bases). The CDR3 loop is CASSQDHRGGELFF. The DNA for the CDR3 is TGCGCCAGCAGCCAAGATCATAGGGGCGGGGAGCTGTTTTTT.